Each of the 2 T cell receptor beta chains below was sequenced from the same sample in a study of long-term antiretroviral therapy in people with HIV. Survey-level resolution applied to immunoSEQ assay v3.0. Some clones are missing from TCRdb's copy, which holds only in-frame ones; the method was immunoSEQ multiplex PCR. The table records roughly 30,000 clones, 85% to 90% of them present only once. The material sequenced was unsorted PBMCs, taken 3.2 years before starting antiretroviral therapy. All receptors come from a man aged 50 or older with HIV.

This rearrangement joins TRBV5-6 to TRBJ1-1, with a tentative D call TRBD1 (5 bases). The germline V gene has CDR1 SGHDT and CDR2 YYEEEE. The CDR3 totals 15 residues. Trimming cost V 3 bases and J 4 bases, with 16 bases left between them. The CDR3, as DNA: TGTGCCAGCAGCTCAGGGCCTGTGGGAGGCACTGAAGCTTTCTTT. Translation gives CASSSGPVGGTEAFF.

The chain combines TRBV5-1 with TRBJ2-5; 13 bases map to TRBD2. This CDR3 has 18 residues. Germline V CDR1 and CDR2: SGHRS, YFSETQ. V trimming: 0 bases; J trimming: 4 bases; junction bases outside the gene matches: 9. CDR3 coding DNA: TGCGCCAGCAGCTTGGGGGAACTAGCGGGAGGGCCAGCAGAGACCCAGTACTTC. Translated, it gives CASSLGELAGGPAETQYF.